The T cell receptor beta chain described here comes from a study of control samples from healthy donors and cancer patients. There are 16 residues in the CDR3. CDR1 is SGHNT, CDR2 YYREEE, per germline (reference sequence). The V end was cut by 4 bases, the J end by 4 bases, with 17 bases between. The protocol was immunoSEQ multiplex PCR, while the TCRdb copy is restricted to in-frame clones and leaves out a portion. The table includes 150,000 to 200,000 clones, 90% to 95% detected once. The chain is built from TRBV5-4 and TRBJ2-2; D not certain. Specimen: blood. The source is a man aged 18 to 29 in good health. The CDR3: CASSPFPEKTTGELFF. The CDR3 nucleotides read TGTGCCAGCAGCCCATTTCCCGAGAAGACCACCGGGGAGCTGTTTTTT.